This TCR beta chain was profiled in a study of OX40 agonist ivuxolimab in advanced cancers. Between the trimmed V and J ends, which lost 4 bases and 4 bases, there was a span of 16 bases. Germline V gene data show CDR1 as SQVTM and CDR2 as ANQGSEA. The CDR3 consists of 14 residues. This table comes from immunoSEQ multiplex PCR, and its TCRdb copy is limited to in-frame clones, with some not included. The repertoire holds 65,000 to 80,000 clones, approximately 90% seen once, with around 0.97% in the top ten. Whole-study findings and limits: Normalized expansion of T-cell clones was also low for some nonresponders.

Only one count was recorded for this clone. Its antigen is as yet unknown. The chain recombines TRBV29-1 with TRBJ1-2; D remains ambiguous. The receptor comes from an adult with an advanced solid tumor such as melanoma, head and neck, liver or kidney cancer. Sequencing was performed on CD4+ or CD8+ T cells sorted from blood, taken in a trial of the OX40 agonist ivuxolimab. The CDR3 here is CSVGWDGTSYGYTF. CDR3 sequence (DNA): TGCAGCGTTGGATGGGATGGCACGAGCTATGGCTACACCTTC.